These 30 T cell receptor beta chains were sequenced from one sample in a study of blood T cell repertoires in COVID-19. Profiling relied on immunoSEQ multiplex PCR, and the TCRdb table lists in-frame clones only, not all of them. The table includes over 90,000 clones, around four fifths detected once. The sequenced sample consisted of peripheral blood. The receptors were sampled from a human donor in a cohort sampled during active COVID-19.

This clone was counted only a few times. The chain carries TRBV6-1 and TRBJ1-2, with a possible D match to TRBD1 (6 bases). The CDR3 extends over 15 amino acids. The germline V gene encodes CDR1 MNHNS and CDR2 SASEGT. V was trimmed by 3 bases and J by 2 bases, leaving 13 bases between them. The CDR3: CASSDLTGPNYGYTF. CDR3 bases: TGTGCCAGCAGTGACCTAACAGGGCCGAACTATGGCTACACCTTC.

The gene calls are TRBV7-8 and TRBJ2-3; 9 bases are a match to TRBD2. CDR1 SGHVS and CDR2 FQNEAQ come from the germline V gene. V gave up 5 bases and J gave up 0 bases; unmatched junction bases: 15. CDR3 size: 19 residues. The CDR3 sequence: CASSPRLSGGHTSTDTQYF. The CDR3 DNA is TGTGCCAGCAGCCCGCGACTTAGCGGGGGCCATACTAGCACAGATACGCAGTATTTT.

This chain links TRBV27 with TRBJ1-1; possible D gene TRBD1, 6 bases. V was cut by 4 bases and J by 2 bases, with 14 bases left in between. The germline gives CDR1 MNHEY, CDR2 SMNVEV (reference sequence). The CDR3 extends over 15 amino acids. The CDR3 region has the DNA TGTGCCAGCAGTTCGGACAGAGAATTTAACACTGAAGCTTTCTTT. Protein sequence: CASSSDREFNTEAFF.

J is TRBJ1-6 and V is TRBV5-1, with no clear D. The V and J ends lost 5 bases and 13 bases respectively, with 10 bases between them. The CDR3 covers 11 residues. Per the germline V gene, CDR1 is SGHRS and CDR2 is YFSETQ. The CDR3 region is CASRAEGPLHF. The CDR3 DNA follows: TGCGCCAGCAGGGCCGAGGGTCCCCTCCACTTT.

This sequence joins TRBV5-1 and TRBJ1-1, with TRBD1 matching 7 bases. V lost 1 base to trimming and J lost 4 bases; unmatched junction nucleotides: 4. CDR1 is SGHRS and CDR2 is YFSETQ in the germline V gene. The CDR3 sequence is 14 residues long. The CDR3 sequence is CASSLPQGSTEAFF. The CDR3 DNA reads as TGCGCCAGCAGCTTGCCACAGGGGAGCACTGAAGCTTTCTTT.

Notes on this clone: This specimen includes other DNA sequences encoding the same CDR3. J is TRBJ2-1 and V is TRBV6-6, with D uncertain. Germline-derived CDR1 and CDR2 are MNHNY and SVGAGI (reference sequence). This CDR3 contains 14 residues. V shed 0 bases and J shed 4 bases, with 7 bases lying between them. The CDR3 nucleotides read TGTGCCAGCAGTTACTCACGGGTATACAATGAGCAGTTCTTC. This encodes CASSYSRVYNEQFF.

The chain employs TRBV4-1 and TRBJ2-2; 7 bases line up with TRBD2. The V segment lost 0 bases and the J segment 0 bases; nucleotides outside the gene matches: 4. This CDR3 has 17 residues. Per germline, CDR1 MGHRA and CDR2 YSYEKL. Here the CDR3 DNA reads TGCGCCAGCAGCCAAGATTGGGGGGGTTCGAACACCGGGGAGCTGTTTTTT. Translation gives CASSQDWGGSNTGELFF.

J is TRBJ2-7 and V is TRBV2, with D possibly being TRBD2 (6 bases). This CDR3 is 14 amino acids long. Germline values: CDR1 SNHLY, CDR2 FYNNEI. Between the trimmed V and J ends, which lost 1 base and 3 bases, there was a span of 10 bases. The CDR3 DNA reads TGTGCCAGCAGTGAAGGCGGGGCCAACTACGAGCAGTACTTC. The encoded protein is CASSEGGANYEQYF. Drawing the rest from reference TRBV2 and TRBJ2-7, the complete variable domain is EPEVTQTPSHQVTQMGQEVILRCVPISNHLYFYWYRQILGQKVEFLVSFYNNEISEKSEIFDDQFSVERPDGSNFTLKIRSTKLEDSAMYFCASSEGGANYEQYFGPGTRLTVT.

The chain has TRBV23-1 and TRBJ1-2; unclear D gene. TRBV23-1 is an open reading frame whose function is uncertain. V gave up 6 bases and J gave up 8 bases, with 10 bases separating them. The CDR3 runs 11 residues. The CDR3 coding sequence is TGCGCCAGCAGCCAGGCCGAGGGCTACACCTTC. Translated: CASSQAEGYTF.

A single count supports this clone. The J gene is TRBJ2-5, the V gene TRBV3-1 (or the pseudogene TRBV3-2); unclear D gene. V was shortened by 4 bases and J by 1 base, with 4 bases between the two germline ends. CDR1 is LGHDT and CDR2 is YNNKEL in the germline V gene (reference sequence). The CDR3 extends over 12 amino acids. For the CDR3, the DNA is TGTGCCAGCAGCCGAGTCCAAGAGACCCAGTACTTC. It specifies CASSRVQETQYF.

V gene TRBV6-5 combines with J gene TRBJ2-1, with 7 bases matching TRBD1. After removal of 5 bases from V and 8 bases from J, the junction contained 9 bases not matched to a gene. This CDR3 contains 14 residues. The germline CDR1 and CDR2 sequences are MNHEY and SVGAGI. CDR3 bases: TGTGCCAGCAGTAAACGACAGGGACGGGATGAGCAGTTCTTC. It encodes CASSKRQGRDEQFF.

V and J are TRBV18 and TRBJ1-2; TRBD1 agrees at 9 bases. The V segment lost 0 bases and the J segment 1 base; nucleotides outside the gene matches: 9. The V gene's germline CDR1 is KGHSH and CDR2 LQKENI. There are 18 residues in the CDR3. The CDR3 region has the DNA TGTGCCAGCTCACCACCGAACAACAGGGGGCGCGGTAACTATGGCTACACCTTC. The encoded protein is CASSPPNNRGRGNYGYTF.

In this sample, this clone turned up a few times. The genes are TRBV15 and TRBJ2-3; a possible D gene is TRBD1 (6 bases). The CDR3 consists of 16 residues. V was clipped by 5 bases and J by 0 bases, with 15 bases between them. Germline V gene data show CDR1 as LNHNV and CDR2 as YYDKDF (reference sequence). The CDR3 loop reads CATSAENRDSTDTQYF. In DNA, the CDR3 is TGTGCCACCAGCGCCGAAAACAGGGACAGCACAGATACGCAGTATTTT.

This clone appeared once. This rearrangement joins TRBV5-1 to TRBJ1-1; D is perhaps TRBD1 (5 bases). Germline loops: CDR1 SGHRS, CDR2 YFSETQ. This CDR3 comprises 15 residues. Trimming removed 3 bases at V and 4 bases at J, with 16 bases between. The CDR3 is CASSWGGSTPTEAFF. DNA of the CDR3: TGCGCCAGCAGCTGGGGGGGTTCGACGCCCACTGAAGCTTTCTTT.

The chain uses TRBV5-1 and TRBJ1-1; D is uncertain. Germline V CDR1 and CDR2: SGHRS, YFSETQ. V was cut by 1 base and J by 1 base, with 5 bases left in between. This CDR3 has 13 amino acids. The chain's CDR3 is CASSLLANTEAFF. The CDR3 DNA reads as TGCGCCAGCAGCTTGTTGGCGAACACTGAAGCTTTCTTT. The complete variable domain, with remaining parts taken from reference TRBV5-1 and TRBJ1-1, reads KAGVTQTPRYLIKTRGQQVTLSCSPISGHRSVSWYQQTPGQGLQFLFEYFSETQRNKGNFPGRFSGRQFSNSRSEMNVSTLELGDSALYLCASSLLANTEAFFGQGTRLTVV.

This rearrangement joins TRBV30 to TRBJ2-7, with TRBD1 identical over 10 bases. Trimming took 3 bases from V and 3 from J; bases not matched to a gene: 11. The CDR3 loop spans 16 amino acids. Germline values: CDR1 GTSNPN, CDR2 SVGIG (reference sequence). For the CDR3, the DNA is TGTGCCTGGAGAGACCAAAATCGGGACAGGGGCTACGAGCAGTACTTC. It specifies CAWRDQNRDRGYEQYF.

The chain recombines TRBV7-8 with TRBJ2-2; D may be TRBD1 (7 bases). V was cut by 1 base and J by 4 bases, with 13 bases left in between. This CDR3 has 16 amino acids. Germline V CDR1 and CDR2: SGHVS, FQNEAQ. The CDR3 here is CASSLEGARGTGELFF. DNA for the CDR3: TGTGCCAGCAGCTTAGAGGGGGCGCGGGGCACCGGGGAGCTGTTTTTT.

V usage is TRBV6-5 and J usage is TRBJ2-3, with D possibly TRBD2 on 6 matching bases. Per the germline V gene, CDR1 is MNHEY and CDR2 is SVGAGI. V was clipped by 8 bases and J by 1 base, with 10 bases between them. The CDR3 consists of 13 residues. CDR3 amino acids: CASRDWRTDTQYF. CDR3 nucleotide sequence: TGTGCCAGCCGGGACTGGCGCACAGATACGCAGTATTTT.

This rearrangement joins TRBV20-1 to TRBJ2-1; 10 bases line up with TRBD2. Germline assignment: CDR1 DFQATT and CDR2 SNEGSKA (reference sequence). The CDR3 consists of 15 residues. V lost 3 bases and J lost 9; bases outside the gene matches: 11. CDR3 DNA sequence: TGCAGTGCTAGTGAAAGAGCGGGGGGGCTTACTGAGCAGTTCTTC. Translation: CSASERAGGLTEQFF.

The rearrangement uses TRBV4-2 and TRBJ2-3; weak D call: TRBD2 (6 bases). Trimming removed 0 bases at V and 5 bases at J, with 24 bases between. The length of the CDR3 is 19 residues. In germline, CDR1 is LGHNA, CDR2 YNFKEQ. Here the CDR3 reads CASSQEGGAGLPHLDTQYF. CDR3 DNA sequence: TGTGCCAGCAGCCAAGAGGGTGGCGCGGGGCTGCCTCACCTAGATACGCAGTATTTT.

The chain joins TRBV1 to TRBJ2-5; the DNA was not compared with TRBD2, the D call given in the table. TRBV1 has pseudogene status. This CDR3 spans 15 amino acids. The CDR3 here is CTSSQAGTRSKTQYF. As DNA, the CDR3 is TGCACCAGCAGCCAAGCCGGGACTAGGTCTAAGACCCAGTACTTC.

The V gene is TRBV6-4, the J gene TRBJ1-1, with 7 bases fitting TRBD1. The CDR3 has 14 residues. Germline V gene sequence: CDR1 MRHNA, CDR2 SNTAGT. The junction had 6 bases not matched to a gene; V was cut back by 6 bases and J by 2 bases. The CDR3, as DNA: TGTGCCAGCAGGGCAGACAGGGAAAACACTGAAGCTTTCTTT. It codes for CASRADRENTEAFF.

The V and J genes are TRBV27 and TRBJ1-1; the match to TRBD1 covers 9 bases. The germline V gene has CDR1 MNHEY and CDR2 SMNVEV (reference sequence). The trim removed 4 bases at V and 4 bases at J, leaving 10 bases unmatched. The length of the CDR3 is 16 residues. CDR3 loop: CASSSFSGTGTTEAFF. CDR3 in DNA: TGTGCCAGCAGTTCCTTCTCGGGGACAGGGACCACTGAAGCTTTCTTT.

The rearrangement uses TRBV7-2 and TRBJ2-7, with D possibly being TRBD1 (6 bases). Germline CDR1 reads SGHTA; CDR2 reads FQGNSA. Trimming removed 6 bases from V and 0 bases from J, with 15 bases in between. The CDR3 has 15 amino acids. The CDR3 DNA reads TGTGCCAGCAGTCCCGGACAGCCGAGCTCCTACGAGCAGTACTTC. Its translation: CASSPGQPSSYEQYF.

The chain uses TRBV27 and TRBJ2-1; D not resolved. The V gene lost 5 bases and the J gene lost 6 bases, with 20 bases spanning the gap. The CDR3 covers 16 residues. The V gene's germline CDR1 is MNHEY and CDR2 SMNVEV (reference sequence). The CDR3 spells CASSTPSVLGVNEQFF. CDR3 in DNA: TGTGCCAGCAGTACCCCTTCGGTGCTTGGAGTCAATGAGCAGTTCTTC.

This chain connects TRBV10-3 to TRBJ1-2; tentatively, D is TRBD1 (5 bases). The CDR3 length is 13 residues. CDR1 and CDR2 from the germline V gene are ENHRY and SYGVKD. V was cut by 7 bases and J by 3 bases, with 12 bases left in between. CDR3 sequence: CAITRGEDYGYTF. The CDR3 bases are TGTGCCATCACGAGAGGGGAGGACTATGGCTACACCTTC.

This clone was found a few times. The chain uses TRBV18 and TRBJ2-3, with a tentative D call TRBD2 (7 bases). V gave up 8 bases and J gave up 0 bases, with 12 bases separating them. Germline CDR1 is KGHSH and CDR2 is LQKENI. This CDR3 is built from 14 residues. The CDR3 region has the DNA TGTGCCAGCCTAAGCGGGACAAGCACAGATACGCAGTATTTT. Its translation is CASLSGTSTDTQYF.

The V and J genes are TRBV14 and TRBJ2-7; a possible D gene is TRBD1 (5 bases). Germline assignment: CDR1 SGHDN and CDR2 FVKESK. CDR3 length: 17 amino acids. Trimming left V 0 bases short and J 6 bases short, with 21 bases between. CDR3 DNA sequence: TGTGCCAGCAGCCAAGATAAGGCAGGGTGGCCTTTCTCCGAGCAGTACTTC. It encodes CASSQDKAGWPFSEQYF. Full variable domain (remainder filled in from reference TRBV14 and TRBJ2-7): EAGVTQFPSHSVIEKGQTVTLRCDPISGHDNLYWYRRVMGKEIKFLLHFVKESKQDESGMPNNRFLAERTGGTYSTLKVQPAELEDSGVYFCASSQDKAGWPFSEQYFGPGTRLTVT.

The count of this clone is one. This rearrangement joins TRBV6-1 to TRBJ2-7; tentative D call: TRBD2 (6 bases). The V gene lost 2 bases and the J gene lost 0 bases, with 14 bases spanning the gap. Germline CDR1 reads MNHNS; CDR2 reads SASEGT. CDR3 length equals 16 residues. The CDR3 DNA reads TGTGCCAGCAGTGAATCGGGGGACCCCAGCTCCTACGAGCAGTACTTC. Translation: CASSESGDPSSYEQYF.

The V call is TRBV4-2, the J call TRBJ2-4; TRBD2 agrees at 7 bases. The CDR3 contains 20 residues. V lost 4 bases to trimming and J lost 0 bases; unmatched junction nucleotides: 18. Germline lookup yields CDR1 LGHNA and CDR2 YNFKEQ. Here the CDR3 DNA reads TGTGCCAGCAGCCTCCCACTAGCGCATCGGTCCTCCGTAGCCAAAAACATTCAGTACTTC. Protein sequence: CASSLPLAHRSSVAKNIQYF.